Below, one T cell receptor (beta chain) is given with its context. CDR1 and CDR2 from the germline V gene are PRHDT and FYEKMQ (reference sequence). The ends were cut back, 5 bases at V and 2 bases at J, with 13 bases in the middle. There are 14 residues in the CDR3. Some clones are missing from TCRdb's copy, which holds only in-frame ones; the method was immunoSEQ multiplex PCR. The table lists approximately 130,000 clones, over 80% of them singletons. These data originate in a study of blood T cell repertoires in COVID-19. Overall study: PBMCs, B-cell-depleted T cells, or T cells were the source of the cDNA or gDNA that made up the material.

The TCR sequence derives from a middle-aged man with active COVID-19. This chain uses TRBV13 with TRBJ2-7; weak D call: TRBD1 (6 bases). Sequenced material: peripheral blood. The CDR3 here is CASSPRRTAYEQYF. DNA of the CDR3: TGTGCCAGCAGCCCCAGACGGACAGCCTACGAGCAGTACTTC. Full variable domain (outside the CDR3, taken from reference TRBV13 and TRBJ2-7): AAGVIQSPRHLIKEKRETATLKCYPIPRHDTVYWYQQGPGQDPQFLISFYEKMQSDKGSIPDRFSAQQFSDYHSELNMSSLELGDSALYFCASSPRRTAYEQYFGPGTRLTVT.